What follows are 27 T cell receptor beta chains derived from one specimen sequenced in a study of T cell responses to AZD1222 COVID-19 vaccine. Assay: immunoSEQ multiplex PCR; the TCRdb copy retains only in-frame clones and omits some. This table holds 140,000 to 150,000 clones, about 90% found once. The sample in question was peripheral blood, obtained 28 days after the second dose of the MenACWY control vaccine. The source of these receptors is an adult who received the MenACWY meningococcal vaccine as a control.

The genes are TRBV7-2 and TRBJ2-3; D gene uncertain. The CDR3 extends over 13 amino acids. Germline CDR1 SGHTA, CDR2 FQGNSA. Trimming took 5 bases from V and 2 from J, leaving 8 bases between them. CDR3 region: CASSPKNTDTQYF. Written as DNA, the CDR3 is TGTGCCAGCAGCCCGAAGAACACAGATACGCAGTATTTT. Drawing the rest from reference TRBV7-2 and TRBJ2-3, the complete variable domain is GAGVSQSPSNKVTEKGKDVELRCDPISGHTALYWYRQSLGQGLEFLIYFQGNSAPDKSGLPSDRFSAERTGGSVSTLTIQRTQQEDSAVYLCASSPKNTDTQYFGPGTRLTVL.

V and J are TRBV7-6 and TRBJ2-2; TRBD1 is a possible D gene (6 bases). The V gene's germline CDR1 is SGHVS and CDR2 FNYEAQ. Trimming shortened V by 2 bases and J by 6 bases, and 13 bases separated the two germline ends. This CDR3 is built from 15 residues. The CDR3 DNA is TGTGCCAGCAGCTTATTGGTCAGGGGATCCGGGGAGCTGTTTTTT. This codes for CASSLLVRGSGELFF.

The chain is built from TRBV6-5 and TRBJ1-4; the match to TRBD1 covers 9 bases. The CDR3 is made up of 14 amino acids. J was trimmed by 8 bases and V by 5 bases; bases with no gene match: 6. Germline CDR1 is MNHEY and CDR2 is SVGAGI. CDR3: CASSRGQGDEKLFF. CDR3 DNA sequence: TGTGCCAGCAGTCGGGGACAGGGAGACGAAAAACTGTTTTTT.

This clone was seen only once. The chain is built from TRBV28 and TRBJ2-7; either TRBD1 or TRBD2 may fit D (6 bases each). The germline V gene has CDR1 MDHEN and CDR2 SYDVKM. This CDR3 is built from 12 residues. The V end lost 3 bases, the J end lost 12 bases, and 15 bases lay between the germline ends. The CDR3 reads CASSFLGGRPYF. CDR3 sequence (DNA): TGTGCCAGCAGTTTCTTGGGGGGCCGGCCGTACTTC.

The genes are TRBV9 and TRBJ2-2; D is unclear. Trimming pared 0 bases from V and 7 bases from J, leaving 13 bases between. CDR3 length: 15 residues. The germline V gene has CDR1 SGDLS and CDR2 YYNGEE. CDR3 DNA sequence: TGTGCCAGCAGCGTAGTCGGTACGTTTGGCGGGGAGCTGTTTTTT. It yields the protein CASSVVGTFGGELFF. Full variable domain (rest looked up from reference TRBV9 and TRBJ2-2): DSGVTQTPKHLITATGQRVTLRCSPRSGDLSVYWYQQSLDQGLQFLIQYYNGEERAKGNILERFSAQQFPDLHSELNLSSLELGDSALYFCASSVVGTFGGELFFGEGSRLTVL.

J is TRBJ2-7 and V is TRBV5-4, with 9 positions matching TRBD1. The CDR3 totals 14 residues. V lost 3 bases, J lost 4 bases, and 5 bases stayed unmatched. CDR1 is SGHNT and CDR2 is YYREEE in the germline V gene (reference sequence). The CDR3 spells CASSYGQGTYEQYF. The CDR3 bases are TGTGCCAGCAGCTACGGACAGGGGACGTACGAGCAGTACTTC.

The DNA of the CDR3 is TGTGCCAGCAGGACAAGGGGAACTAACTATGGCTACACCTTC. Translation gives CASRTRGTNYGYTF. The gene calls are TRBV6-5 and TRBJ1-2; perhaps TRBD1 as D (5 bases). V lost 6 bases and J 0 bases, leaving 11 bases between the germline ends. This CDR3 region has 14 residues. Germline V gives CDR1 MNHEY, CDR2 SVGAGI.

Written as DNA, the CDR3 is TGTGCCAGCAGTTACTTGAGGGGAAGGGGAGCTTTCTTT. Protein: CASSYLRGRGAFF. The chain carries TRBV6-5 and TRBJ1-1, with D possibly matching TRBD1 (5 bases). Trimming shortened V by 1 base and J by 10 bases, and 13 bases separated the two germline ends. The CDR3 is 13 amino acids. Germline CDR1 reads MNHEY; CDR2 reads SVGAGI.

The rearrangement uses TRBV18 and TRBJ1-1; 9 positions agree with TRBD1. Losses at the gene ends were 3 bases for V and 1 base for J; bases not matched to a gene: 6. The CDR3 runs to 16 residues. In germline, CDR1 is KGHSH, CDR2 LQKENI. The CDR3 nucleotides read TGTGCCAGCTCACCCAAGACAGGGGGGAAGAACACTGAAGCTTTCTTT. The encoded protein is CASSPKTGGKNTEAFF.

The rearrangement links TRBV5-1 to TRBJ1-1; D might be TRBD1 (5 bases). The V and J ends lost 0 bases and 7 bases respectively, with 13 bases between them. There are 14 residues in the CDR3. Germline V lookup: CDR1 SGHRS, CDR2 YFSETQ. The CDR3 sequence: CASSLEPSGGEAFF. CDR3 DNA sequence: TGCGCCAGCAGCTTGGAACCGTCTGGGGGTGAAGCTTTCTTT.

This chain uses TRBV28 with TRBJ2-3; D unclear. This CDR3 has 15 residues. Germline lookup yields CDR1 MDHEN and CDR2 SYDVKM. V was trimmed by 1 base and J by 2 bases, leaving 10 bases between them. This CDR3 is CASSLSSDFTDTQYF. The CDR3 bases are TGTGCCAGCAGTTTATCGAGTGATTTCACAGATACGCAGTATTTT.

V and J are TRBV18 and TRBJ1-4; no clear D. The germline V gene has CDR1 KGHSH and CDR2 LQKENI. V lost 2 bases, J lost 3 bases, and 10 bases lay in between. The CDR3 is made up of 15 amino acids. The CDR3 reads CASSPLGQPNEKLFF. The CDR3 nucleotides read TGTGCCAGCTCACCATTAGGGCAACCTAATGAAAAACTGTTTTTT.

This chain connects TRBV19 to TRBJ2-3, with TRBD2 matching 11 bases. This CDR3 is 15 amino acids long. Germline V gene sequence: CDR1 LNHDA, CDR2 SQIVND (reference sequence). Trimming at V came to 6 bases and at J to 3 bases, leaving 5 bases not matched to a gene. The CDR3 sequence is CASRSRTSGTDTQYF. In DNA, the CDR3 is TGTGCCAGTAGAAGTCGGACTAGCGGGACAGATACGCAGTATTTT.

The chain links TRBV18 to TRBJ1-4; D ambiguous. There are 16 residues in the CDR3. With 3 bases removed from V and 2 bases from J, the gap between germline ends came to 13 bases. Looked up from germline, CDR1 is KGHSH and CDR2 is LQKENI. The chain's CDR3 is CASSPQTPSTNEKLFF. CDR3 coding DNA: TGTGCCAGCTCACCTCAGACCCCTTCTACTAATGAAAAACTGTTTTTT.

The chain joins TRBV28 to TRBJ1-2; D not resolved. Germline V gene data show CDR1 as MDHEN and CDR2 as SYDVKM. CDR3 size: 11 residues. Trimming pared 6 bases from V and 1 base from J, leaving 3 bases between. The CDR3 DNA follows: TGTGCCAGCAGAAATAACTATGGCTACACCTTC. Protein sequence: CASRNNYGYTF.

This sequence joins TRBV28 and TRBJ2-1, with 9 bases identical to TRBD1. The junction had 11 bases not matched to a gene; V was cut back by 7 bases and J by 7 bases. Germline CDR1 reads MDHEN; CDR2 reads SYDVKM. This CDR3 region has 15 residues. The CDR3 is CASTEDRGGWNEQFF. CDR3 DNA: TGTGCCAGCACCGAGGACAGGGGAGGATGGAATGAGCAGTTCTTC.

As concerns this clone: The same CDR3 arises from other DNA sequences in this sample as well. The chain has TRBV5-1 and TRBJ2-5, with TRBD1 matching over 7 bases. V was pared by 4 bases and J by 1 base, with 7 bases of the junction left unmatched. The CDR3 is 15 amino acids. Germline values: CDR1 SGHRS, CDR2 YFSETQ. The DNA for the CDR3 is TGCGCCAGCAGCCTCCTGACAGGGAGCCAAGAGACCCAGTACTTC. As protein: CASSLLTGSQETQYF.

This CDR3 is CASYSISGSYEQYF. CDR3 DNA: TGTGCCAGCTACTCGATCTCAGGCTCCTACGAGCAGTACTTC. The chain is built from TRBV28 and TRBJ2-7; no firm D call. The CDR3 sequence is 14 residues long. V was clipped by 8 bases and J by 0 bases, with 14 bases between them. The germline CDR1 and CDR2 sequences are MDHEN and SYDVKM.

V usage is TRBV7-2 and J usage is TRBJ2-7, with unresolved D. Germline loops: CDR1 SGHTA, CDR2 FQGNSA. Between the trimmed V and J ends, which lost 0 bases and 6 bases, there was a span of 9 bases. The CDR3 totals 13 residues. The chain's CDR3 is CASSLAQGLEQYF. The CDR3 DNA reads as TGTGCCAGCAGCTTAGCGCAAGGGCTCGAGCAGTACTTC.

This clone showed up just once. This chain joins TRBV29-1 and TRBJ2-5, with 11 bases that match TRBD2. J gave up 5 bases and V 4 bases, and 6 bases lay outside the gene matches. This CDR3 contains 14 residues. The germline V gene encodes CDR1 SQVTM and CDR2 ANQGSEA. CDR3 DNA: TGCAGCGTTGCTCTAGCGGGAGGCGGCGAGACCCAGTACTTC. Protein sequence: CSVALAGGGETQYF.

The CDR3 here is CASSQGSGLDNNEQFF. The CDR3 bases are TGTGCCAGCAGCCAGGGGTCGGGACTAGATAACAATGAGCAGTTCTTC. The chain carries TRBV3-1 (or the pseudogene TRBV3-2) and TRBJ2-1; the match to TRBD2 covers 8 bases. Trimming cost V 3 bases and J 5 bases; bases outside gene matches: 9. The germline gives CDR1 LGHDT, CDR2 YNNKEL (reference sequence). This CDR3 has 16 residues.

This clone showed up just once. V is TRBV5-1 and J is TRBJ2-5; 9 bases align to TRBD1. Germline loops: CDR1 SGHRS, CDR2 YFSETQ. The CDR3 loop spans 16 amino acids. With V trimmed by 4 bases and J by 9 bases, 16 bases remained unmatched. In nucleotides, the CDR3 is TGCGCCAGCAGCGCGTTAGGAGGGACAGGGTTAGAATCCCAGTACTTC. Its translation: CASSALGGTGLESQYF.

V gene TRBV5-1 combines with J gene TRBJ2-7; 9 nucleotides match TRBD2. CDR1 and CDR2 (germline): SGHRS, YFSETQ. This CDR3 has 15 amino acids. The J segment lost 9 bases and the V segment lost 0 bases, leaving 10 bases of the junction unmatched. CDR3 DNA: TGCGCCAGCAGCTTGGAATTAGCGGGAGCTTTGGGGCAGTACTTC. Residues: CASSLELAGALGQYF.

The chain combines TRBV9 with TRBJ2-2, with 12 bases lining up with TRBD2. With V trimmed by 2 bases and J by 5 bases, 1 base remained unmatched. The length of the CDR3 is 15 residues. Germline V gene lookup returns CDR1 SGDLS and CDR2 YYNGEE. CDR3 coding DNA: TGTGCCAGCAGCGTCCTAGCGGGGGGGACCGGGGAGCTGTTTTTT. Translating gives CASSVLAGGTGELFF.

This chain uses TRBV28 with TRBJ1-1, with 8 bases aligning to TRBD1. The CDR3 runs to 17 residues. V shed 2 bases and J 8 bases; nucleotides not matched to a gene: 16. Germline CDR1 is MDHEN and CDR2 is SYDVKM. The DNA for the CDR3 is TGTGCCAGCAGTTTAGGGGGTGCAGGGGGCCAGCTTCAGGAAGCTTTCTTT. It codes for CASSLGGAGGQLQEAFF.

This CDR3 is CASRQGLGTEAFF. Here the CDR3 DNA reads TGTGCCAGCCGACAGGGGCTGGGCACTGAAGCTTTCTTT. This chain uses TRBV6-6 with TRBJ1-1; the match to TRBD1 covers 8 bases. Germline lookup yields CDR1 MNHNY and CDR2 SVGAGI (reference sequence). The V segment lost 8 bases and the J segment 4 bases; nucleotides outside the gene matches: 6. This CDR3 has 13 residues.

Worth noting for this clone: The same CDR3 also results from other DNA sequences found in this sample. For the CDR3, the DNA is TGTGCCAGCTCACCACCGGGACAGGGAAATGAAAAACTGTTTTTT. This translates into CASSPPGQGNEKLFF. The genes are TRBV18 and TRBJ1-4; 9 positions match TRBD1. CDR1 and CDR2 from the germline V gene are KGHSH and LQKENI. Trimming removed 0 bases from V and 5 bases from J; junction bases left unmatched: 1. This CDR3 contains 15 residues.